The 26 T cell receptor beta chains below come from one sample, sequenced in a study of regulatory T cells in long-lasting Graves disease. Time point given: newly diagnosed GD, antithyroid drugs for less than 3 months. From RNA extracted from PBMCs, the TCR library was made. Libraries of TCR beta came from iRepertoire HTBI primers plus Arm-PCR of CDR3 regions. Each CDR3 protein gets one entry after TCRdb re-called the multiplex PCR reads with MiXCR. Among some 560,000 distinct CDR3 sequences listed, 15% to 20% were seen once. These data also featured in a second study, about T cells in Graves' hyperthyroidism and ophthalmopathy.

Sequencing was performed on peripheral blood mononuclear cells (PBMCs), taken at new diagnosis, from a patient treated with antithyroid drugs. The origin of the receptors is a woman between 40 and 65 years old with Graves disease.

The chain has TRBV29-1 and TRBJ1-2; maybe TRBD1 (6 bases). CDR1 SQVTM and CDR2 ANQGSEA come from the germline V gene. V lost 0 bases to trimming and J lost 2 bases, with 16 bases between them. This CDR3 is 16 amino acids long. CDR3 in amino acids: CSVEDRGGGGNYGYTF. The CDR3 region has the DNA TGCAGCGTTGAAGATCGGGGGGGCGGAGGGAACTATGGCTACACCTTC.

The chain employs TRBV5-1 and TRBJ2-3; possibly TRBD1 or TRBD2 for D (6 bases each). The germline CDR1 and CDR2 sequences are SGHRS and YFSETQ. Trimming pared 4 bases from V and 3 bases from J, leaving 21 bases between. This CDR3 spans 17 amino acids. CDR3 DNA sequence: TGCGCCAGCAGCGTGAGCGCCAGGGGCCGGGGGACAGATACGCAGTATTTT. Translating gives CASSVSARGRGTDTQYF.

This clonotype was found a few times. DNA for the CDR3: TGCGCCAGCAGTGAGTCGAGTCAGGGGGATACTGAAGCTTTCTTT. Amino acid sequence: CASSESSQGDTEAFF. The chain has TRBV10-1 and TRBJ1-1; 7 bases are shared with TRBD1. The CDR3 contains 15 residues. V lost 0 bases and J lost 5; bases outside the gene matches: 6. Germline values: CDR1 WNHNN, CDR2 SYGVQD (reference sequence).

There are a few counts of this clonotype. The CDR3 DNA reads TGCAGCGTTGAGGTTAGGCGGCAGACCTACGAGCAGTACTTC. It yields the protein CSVEVRRQTYEQYF. The chain recombines TRBV29-1 with TRBJ2-7; no firm D call. Trimming took off 3 bases at V and 2 bases at J, with 14 bases between the two ends. The CDR3 is 14 amino acids. Germline V gene data show CDR1 as SQVTM and CDR2 as ANQGSEA.

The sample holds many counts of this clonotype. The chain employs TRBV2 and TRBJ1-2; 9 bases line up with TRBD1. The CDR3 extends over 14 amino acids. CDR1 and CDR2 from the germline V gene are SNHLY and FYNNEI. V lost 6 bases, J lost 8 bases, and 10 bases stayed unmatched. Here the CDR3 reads CASSSLQGAGGYTF. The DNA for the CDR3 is TGTGCCAGCAGCTCATTACAGGGGGCCGGGGGCTACACCTTC.

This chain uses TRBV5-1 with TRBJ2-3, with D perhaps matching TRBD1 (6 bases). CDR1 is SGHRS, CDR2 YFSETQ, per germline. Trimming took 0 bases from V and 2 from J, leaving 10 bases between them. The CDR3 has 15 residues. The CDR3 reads CASSLEWGHTDTQYF. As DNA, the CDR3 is TGCGCCAGCAGCTTGGAATGGGGGCACACAGATACGCAGTATTTT.

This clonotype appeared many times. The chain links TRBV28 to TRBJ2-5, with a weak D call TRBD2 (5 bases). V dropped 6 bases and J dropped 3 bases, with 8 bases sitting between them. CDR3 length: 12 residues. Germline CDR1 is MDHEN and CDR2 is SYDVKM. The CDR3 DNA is TGTGCCAGCAGACAGAGGGAAGAGACCCAGTACTTC. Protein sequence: CASRQREETQYF.

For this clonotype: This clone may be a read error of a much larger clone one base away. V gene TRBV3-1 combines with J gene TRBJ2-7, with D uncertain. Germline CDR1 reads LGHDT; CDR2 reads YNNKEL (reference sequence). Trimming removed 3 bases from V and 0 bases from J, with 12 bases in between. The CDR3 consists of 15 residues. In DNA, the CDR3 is TGTGCCAGCAGCCAGGATCCGGCTAGCTCCTACGAGCAGTACTTC. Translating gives CASSQDPASSYEQYF.

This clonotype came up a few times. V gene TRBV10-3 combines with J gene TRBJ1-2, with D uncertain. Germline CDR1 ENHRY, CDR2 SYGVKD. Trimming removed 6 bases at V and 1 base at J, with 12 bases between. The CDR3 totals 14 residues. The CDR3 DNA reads TGTGCCATCAGAGAATTAAACGTTAACTATGGCTACACCTTC. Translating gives CAIRELNVNYGYTF.

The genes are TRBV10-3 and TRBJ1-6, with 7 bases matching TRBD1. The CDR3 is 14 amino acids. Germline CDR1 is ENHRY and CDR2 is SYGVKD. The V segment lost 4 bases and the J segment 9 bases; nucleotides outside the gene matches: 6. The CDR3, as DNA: TGTGCCATCAGTGGAACAGGGGAGGGTTCACCCCTCCACTTT. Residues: CAISGTGEGSPLHF.

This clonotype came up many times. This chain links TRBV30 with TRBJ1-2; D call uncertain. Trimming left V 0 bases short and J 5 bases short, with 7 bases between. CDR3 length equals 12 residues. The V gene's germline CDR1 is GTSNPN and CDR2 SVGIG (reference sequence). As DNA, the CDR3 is TGTGCCTGGAGTGTCCATGTTTATGGCTACACCTTC. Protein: CAWSVHVYGYTF.

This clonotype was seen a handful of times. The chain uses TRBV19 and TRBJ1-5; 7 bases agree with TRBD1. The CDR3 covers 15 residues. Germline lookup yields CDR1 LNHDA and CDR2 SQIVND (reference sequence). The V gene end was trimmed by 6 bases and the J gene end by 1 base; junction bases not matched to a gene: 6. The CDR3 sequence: CASSLKGQSNQPQHF. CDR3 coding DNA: TGTGCCAGTAGCCTCAAGGGACAGAGCAATCAGCCCCAGCATTTT.

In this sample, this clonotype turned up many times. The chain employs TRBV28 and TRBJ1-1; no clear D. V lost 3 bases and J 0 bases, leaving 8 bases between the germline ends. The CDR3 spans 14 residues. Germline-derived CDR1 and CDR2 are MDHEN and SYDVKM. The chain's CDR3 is CASSLRALNTEAFF. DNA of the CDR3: TGTGCCAGCAGTTTGCGGGCGTTGAACACTGAAGCTTTCTTT.

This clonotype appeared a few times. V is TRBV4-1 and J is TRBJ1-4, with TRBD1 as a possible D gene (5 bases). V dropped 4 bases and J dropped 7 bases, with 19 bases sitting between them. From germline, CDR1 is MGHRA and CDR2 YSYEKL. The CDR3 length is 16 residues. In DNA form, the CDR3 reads TGCGCCAGCAGCCTAGCCCAGGGTTTCTGGCGTGAAAAACTGTTTTTT. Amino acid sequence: CASSLAQGFWREKLFF.

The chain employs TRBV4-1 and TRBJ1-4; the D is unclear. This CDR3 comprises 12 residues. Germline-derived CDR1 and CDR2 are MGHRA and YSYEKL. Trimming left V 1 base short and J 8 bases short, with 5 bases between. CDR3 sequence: CASSQVREKLFF. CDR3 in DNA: TGCGCCAGCAGCCAAGTACGGGAAAAACTGTTTTTT.

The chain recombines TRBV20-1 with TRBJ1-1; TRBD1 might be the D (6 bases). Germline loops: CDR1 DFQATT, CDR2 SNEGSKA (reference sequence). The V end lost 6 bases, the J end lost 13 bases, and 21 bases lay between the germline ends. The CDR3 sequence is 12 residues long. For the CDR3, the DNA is TGCAGTGCCGGAGGATTACAGGGTTTAGGTTTCTTT. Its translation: CSAGGLQGLGFF.

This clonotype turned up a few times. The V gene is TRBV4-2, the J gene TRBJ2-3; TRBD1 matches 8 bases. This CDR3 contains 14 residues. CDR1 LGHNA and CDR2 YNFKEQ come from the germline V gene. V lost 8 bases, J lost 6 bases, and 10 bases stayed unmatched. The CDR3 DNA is TGTGCCAGCCATTCCGGGACAGGCCTCGATACGCAGTATTTT. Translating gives CASHSGTGLDTQYF.

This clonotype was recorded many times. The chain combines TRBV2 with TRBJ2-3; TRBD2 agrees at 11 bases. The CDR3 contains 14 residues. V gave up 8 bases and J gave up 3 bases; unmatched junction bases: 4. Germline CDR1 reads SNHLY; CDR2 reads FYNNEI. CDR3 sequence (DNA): TGTGCCAGCCGTAGCGGGGGGGCAACAGATACGCAGTATTTT. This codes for CASRSGGATDTQYF. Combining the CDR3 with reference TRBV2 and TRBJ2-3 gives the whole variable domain EPEVTQTPSHQVTQMGQEVILRCVPISNHLYFYWYRQILGQKVEFLVSFYNNEISEKSEIFDDQFSVERPDGSNFTLKIRSTKLEDSAMYFCASRSGGATDTQYFGPGTRLTVL.

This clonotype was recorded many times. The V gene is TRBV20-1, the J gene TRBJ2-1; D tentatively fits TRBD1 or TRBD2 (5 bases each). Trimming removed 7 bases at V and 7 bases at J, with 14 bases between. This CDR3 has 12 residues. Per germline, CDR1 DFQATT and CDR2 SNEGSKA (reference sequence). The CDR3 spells CSVAGAINEQFF. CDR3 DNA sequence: TGCAGTGTGGCCGGGGCTATAAATGAGCAGTTCTTC.

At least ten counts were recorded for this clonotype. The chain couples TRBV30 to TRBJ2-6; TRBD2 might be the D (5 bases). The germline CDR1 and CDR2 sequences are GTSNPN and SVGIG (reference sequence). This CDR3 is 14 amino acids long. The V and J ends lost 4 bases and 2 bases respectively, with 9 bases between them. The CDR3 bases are TGTGCCTGGAAGACCGGGACTGGGGCCAACGTCCTGACTTTC. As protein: CAWKTGTGANVLTF.

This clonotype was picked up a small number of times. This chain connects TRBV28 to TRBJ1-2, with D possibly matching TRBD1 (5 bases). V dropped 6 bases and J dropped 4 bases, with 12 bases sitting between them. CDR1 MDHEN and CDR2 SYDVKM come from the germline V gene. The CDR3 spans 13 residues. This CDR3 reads CASRGGGFYGYTF. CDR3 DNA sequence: TGTGCCAGCAGGGGGGGGGGATTCTATGGCTACACCTTC.

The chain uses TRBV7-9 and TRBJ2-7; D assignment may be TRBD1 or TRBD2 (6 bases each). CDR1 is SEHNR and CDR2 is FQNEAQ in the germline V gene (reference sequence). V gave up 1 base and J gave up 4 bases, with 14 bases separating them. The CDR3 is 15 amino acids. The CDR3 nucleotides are TGTGCCAGCAGCTTAGTAGGGGGGACCAAATACGAGCAGTACTTC. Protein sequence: CASSLVGGTKYEQYF.

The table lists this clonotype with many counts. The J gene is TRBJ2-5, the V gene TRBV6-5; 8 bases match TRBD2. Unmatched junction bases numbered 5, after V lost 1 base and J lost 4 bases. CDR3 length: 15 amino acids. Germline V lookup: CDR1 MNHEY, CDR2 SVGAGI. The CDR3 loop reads CASSYFGTRGETQYF. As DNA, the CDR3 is TGTGCCAGCAGTTACTTCGGGACTAGGGGAGAGACCCAGTACTTC.

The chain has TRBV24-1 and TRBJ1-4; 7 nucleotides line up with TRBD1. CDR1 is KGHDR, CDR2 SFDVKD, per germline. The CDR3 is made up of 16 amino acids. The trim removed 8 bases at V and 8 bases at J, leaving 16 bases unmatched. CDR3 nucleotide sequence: TGTGCCACCATTAACAAGGGGGCAGGGGGAAAGGAAAAACTGTTTTTT. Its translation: CATINKGAGGKEKLFF.

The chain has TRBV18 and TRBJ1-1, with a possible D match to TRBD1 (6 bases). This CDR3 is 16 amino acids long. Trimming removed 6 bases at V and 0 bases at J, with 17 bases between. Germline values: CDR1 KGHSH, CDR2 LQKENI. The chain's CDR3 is CASSRGGAGVNTEAFF. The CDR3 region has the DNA TGTGCCAGCTCCCGAGGGGGGGCAGGGGTGAACACTGAAGCTTTCTTT.

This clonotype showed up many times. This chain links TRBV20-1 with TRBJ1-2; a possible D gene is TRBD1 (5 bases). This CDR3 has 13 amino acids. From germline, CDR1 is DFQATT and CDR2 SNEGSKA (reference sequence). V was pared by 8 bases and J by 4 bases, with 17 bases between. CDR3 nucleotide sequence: TGCAGTATGAAGACAGATTCTTCCTATGGCTACACCTTC. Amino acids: CSMKTDSSYGYTF.